The 10 T cell receptor beta chains reported below all come from one sample, sequenced in a study of control samples from healthy donors and cancer patients. Here immunoSEQ multiplex PCR was the method, and the copy in TCRdb shows in-frame clones only, minus some. This sample has 25,000 to 30,000 clones, with 65% to 90% found just once. Sequencing was done on a sample of PBMCs. The receptors come from a woman in her sixties or seventies with head and neck cancer.

This chain uses TRBV5-6 with TRBJ1-2, with D uncertain. The V end was cut by 0 bases, the J end by 2 bases, with 11 bases between. CDR3 length: 15 residues. Germline CDR1 SGHDT, CDR2 YYEEEE. CDR3 residues: CASSLASQRNYGYTF. Here the CDR3 DNA reads TGTGCCAGCAGCTTGGCCTCCCAGCGGAACTATGGCTACACCTTC.

The chain combines TRBV18 with TRBJ1-2, with D hard to call. The CDR3 length is 15 residues. Trimming shortened V by 3 bases and J by 3 bases, and 14 bases separated the two germline ends. CDR1 and CDR2 (germline): KGHSH, LQKENI. CDR3 bases: TGTGCCAGCTCACCTCTTAGCGGGCCAGACTATGGCTACACCTTC. This sequence encodes CASSPLSGPDYGYTF.

This chain links TRBV6-5 with TRBJ2-1; the match to TRBD2 covers 11 bases. This CDR3 comprises 14 residues. Germline assignment: CDR1 MNHEY and CDR2 SVGAGI. Trimming removed 6 bases from V and 3 bases from J; junction bases left unmatched: 1. CDR3 DNA sequence: TGTGCCAGCAGGGGACTAGCGGTCTACAATGAGCAGTTCTTC. Protein: CASRGLAVYNEQFF.

This clone was found once. The genes are TRBV5-6 and TRBJ1-3, with TRBD1 matching 7 bases. Germline loops: CDR1 SGHDT, CDR2 YYEEEE. Trimming removed 4 bases from V and 3 bases from J; junction bases left unmatched: 16. The CDR3 consists of 18 residues. The CDR3 loop is CASSLGTAAAWVGNTIYF. The CDR3 region has the DNA TGTGCCAGCAGCCTCGGGACAGCAGCTGCGTGGGTTGGAAACACCATATATTTT.

This chain links TRBV6-5 with TRBJ2-2; no clear D. This CDR3 is built from 13 residues. The germline V gene has CDR1 MNHEY and CDR2 SVGAGI. The V end was cut by 5 bases, the J end by 4 bases, with 8 bases between. The CDR3 loop reads CASSIRLTGELFF. The CDR3 nucleotides read TGTGCCAGCAGTATAAGACTCACCGGGGAGCTGTTTTTT.

The rearrangement uses TRBV4-1 and TRBJ2-4; D gene uncertain. Germline CDR1 is MGHRA and CDR2 is YSYEKL. The CDR3 totals 16 residues. The V end was cut by 0 bases, the J end by 0 bases, with 9 bases between. DNA of the CDR3: TGCGCCAGCAGCCAAGACGGCCGGGTAGCCAAAAACATTCAGTACTTC. Its protein product is CASSQDGRVAKNIQYF.

V is TRBV2 and J is TRBJ1-5, with D unresolved. Germline V gene data show CDR1 as SNHLY and CDR2 as FYNNEI. V lost 6 bases, J lost 3 bases, and 12 bases lay in between. The CDR3 runs to 14 residues. The CDR3 protein is CASSATRNNQPQHF. The CDR3 region has the DNA TGTGCCAGCAGCGCGACCAGGAACAATCAGCCCCAGCATTTT.

CDR3 DNA sequence: TGTGCCAGCAGTGAGGTGAAGTATGGCTACACCTTC. This codes for CASSEVKYGYTF. This chain links TRBV6-1 with TRBJ1-2; D not resolved. The CDR3 spans 12 residues. Germline values: CDR1 MNHNS, CDR2 SASEGT. V was clipped by 3 bases and J by 5 bases, with 7 bases between them.

This clone was recorded once. At one end the junction does not follow the germline gene, possibly because of a read error. The sample carries other DNA sequences with the same CDR3. The V and J genes are TRBV5-6 and TRBJ2-7; D remains ambiguous. This CDR3 comprises 14 residues. CDR1 is SGHDT and CDR2 is YYEEEE in the germline V gene. CDR3 sequence (DNA): TGTGCCAGCAGCTTGTCAGGTAGCTCCTACGAGCAGTATTTC. Encoded protein: CASSLSGSSYEQYF.

This sequence joins TRBV2 and TRBJ2-7; 16 bases agree with TRBD2. Looked up from germline, CDR1 is SNHLY and CDR2 is FYNNEI. V dropped 6 bases and J dropped 7; count of bases not matched to a gene: 6. This CDR3 has 15 residues. In DNA form, the CDR3 reads TGTGCCAGCAGCGAGGGGACTAGCGGGAGGGATGAGCAGTACTTC. It codes for CASSEGTSGRDEQYF.